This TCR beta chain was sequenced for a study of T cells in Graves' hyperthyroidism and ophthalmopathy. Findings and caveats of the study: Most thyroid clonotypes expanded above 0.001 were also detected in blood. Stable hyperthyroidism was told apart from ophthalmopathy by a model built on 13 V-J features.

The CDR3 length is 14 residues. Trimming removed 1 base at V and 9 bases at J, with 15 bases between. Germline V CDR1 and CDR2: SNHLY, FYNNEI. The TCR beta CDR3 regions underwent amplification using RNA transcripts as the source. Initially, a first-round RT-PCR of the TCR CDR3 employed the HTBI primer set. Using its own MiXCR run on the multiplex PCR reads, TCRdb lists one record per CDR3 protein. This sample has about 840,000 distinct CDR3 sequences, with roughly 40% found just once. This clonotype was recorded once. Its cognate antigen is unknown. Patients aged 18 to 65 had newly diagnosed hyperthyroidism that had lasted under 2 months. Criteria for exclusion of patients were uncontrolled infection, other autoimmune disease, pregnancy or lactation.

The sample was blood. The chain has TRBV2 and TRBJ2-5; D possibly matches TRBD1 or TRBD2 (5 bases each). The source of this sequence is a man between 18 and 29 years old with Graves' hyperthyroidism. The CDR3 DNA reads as TGTGCCAGCAGTGAAGGGCAGGGACCAGGACCCCAGTACTTC. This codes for CASSEGQGPGPQYF.